The 31 T cell receptor beta chains listed next were all sequenced from one sample in a study of T-cell reconstitution after alpha-beta-depleted transplantation in children. Preparing the TCRbeta library involved the use of unique molecular identifiers. TCRdb re-called the PCR reads through MiXCR, storing one row per CDR3 protein. This table holds around 450,000 distinct CDR3 sequences, about 45% found once. The sample here was PBMCs, taken before TCRalphabeta/CD19-depleted stem cell transplant. The receptors here all came from a girl aged 2 to 10 with aplastic anemia, due to receive a stem cell transplant.

The chain joins TRBV3-1 to TRBJ1-5, with D uncertain. V lost 0 bases and J lost 0, with 3 bases in between. Germline CDR1 is LGHDT and CDR2 is YNNKEL (reference sequence). The CDR3 length is 14 residues. CDR3 protein: CASSQDSSNQPQHF. The CDR3, as DNA: TGTGCCAGCAGCCAAGATAGTAGCAATCAGCCCCAGCATTTT.

This clonotype was observed once. This chain joins TRBV28 and TRBJ1-3; the match to TRBD1 covers 7 bases. CDR1 and CDR2 from the germline V gene are MDHEN and SYDVKM. The V and J ends lost 4 bases and 0 bases, in that order; junction bases with no gene match: 9. The CDR3 runs to 17 residues. The CDR3 coding sequence is TGTGCCAGCAGTTGGACAGGCCGACTTCCCTCTGGAAACACCATATATTTT. This codes for CASSWTGRLPSGNTIYF. Full variable domain (remainder filled in from reference TRBV28 and TRBJ1-3): DVKVTQSSRYLVKRTGEKVFLECVQDMDHENMFWYRQDPGLGLRLIYFSYDVKMKEKGDIPEGYSVSREKKERFSLILESASTNQTSMYLCASSWTGRLPSGNTIYFGEGSWLTVV.

This clonotype was detected only once. The chain combines TRBV4-1 with TRBJ1-1; D not resolved. CDR1 and CDR2 (germline): MGHRA, YSYEKL. Trimming cost V 6 bases and J 0 bases, with 11 bases left between them. CDR3 length: 14 amino acids. In nucleotides, the CDR3 is TGCGCCAGCAGTCGCAGCCGGGTGAACACTGAAGCTTTCTTT. This translates into CASSRSRVNTEAFF.

The V call is TRBV4-1, the J call TRBJ2-7; maybe TRBD1 (6 bases). Germline V gene lookup returns CDR1 MGHRA and CDR2 YSYEKL. V lost 1 base and J lost 3, with 10 bases in between. This CDR3 has 14 residues. The CDR3 DNA reads TGCGCCAGCAGCCAAGGGGGCAGGGGCTACGAGCAGTACTTC. Translated, it gives CASSQGGRGYEQYF.

V and J are TRBV29-1 and TRBJ2-3, with 8 bases aligning to TRBD2. After removal of 3 bases from V and 4 bases from J, the junction contained 12 bases not matched to a gene. In germline, CDR1 is SQVTM, CDR2 ANQGSEA. The length of the CDR3 is 16 residues. This chain's CDR3 is CSVDGRAGVRSDTQYF. The CDR3 nucleotides read TGCAGCGTTGACGGACGAGCGGGAGTAAGGTCAGATACGCAGTATTTT.

The chain couples TRBV6-5 to TRBJ1-2; D call uncertain. Trimming took 4 bases from V and 1 from J, leaving 10 bases between them. The CDR3 length is 14 residues. Germline V gives CDR1 MNHEY, CDR2 SVGAGI. The CDR3 reads CASSSPPGNYGYTF. The CDR3 nucleotides read TGTGCCAGCAGTTCCCCCCCGGGTAACTATGGCTACACCTTC.

This clonotype was seen a handful of times. This chain joins TRBV24-1 and TRBJ2-5; 8 bases match TRBD2. Germline V gene sequence: CDR1 KGHDR, CDR2 SFDVKD. CDR3 size: 15 residues. V trimming: 5 bases; J trimming: 4 bases; junction bases outside the gene matches: 8. In DNA form, the CDR3 reads TGTGCCACCAGTGTACCCGGGACTAGTGGAGAGACCCAGTACTTC. It is translated as CATSVPGTSGETQYF.

The chain employs TRBV27 and TRBJ1-1; D perhaps matches TRBD1 (5 bases). Germline assignment: CDR1 MNHEY and CDR2 SMNVEV (reference sequence). The CDR3 spans 13 residues. V was pared by 4 bases and J by 3 bases, with 9 bases between. The CDR3 bases are TGTGCCAGCAGTTATGAGGGGTACACTGAAGCTTTCTTT. Translated: CASSYEGYTEAFF.

This clonotype was recorded many times. The rearrangement uses TRBV7-2 and TRBJ2-1, with a weak D call TRBD2 (7 bases). V lost 1 base, J lost 8 bases, and 15 bases lay in between. The CDR3 loop spans 15 amino acids. Germline V gene sequence: CDR1 SGHTA, CDR2 FQGNSA. CDR3 in DNA: TGTGCCAGCAGCTTAGATGGGGGGGCGACCCATGAGCAGTTCTTC. It yields the protein CASSLDGGATHEQFF.

This clonotype was found a few times. V gene TRBV27 combines with J gene TRBJ1-5; maybe TRBD1 (5 bases). The ends were cut back, 6 bases at V and 8 bases at J, with 17 bases in the middle. The CDR3 consists of 14 residues. In germline, CDR1 is MNHEY, CDR2 SMNVEV (reference sequence). The CDR3 sequence: CASSTGTSGEPQHF. CDR3 DNA sequence: TGTGCCAGCAGCACCGGGACCTCTGGAGAGCCCCAGCATTTT.

The V and J genes are TRBV27 and TRBJ2-7, with D possibly TRBD2 on 6 matching bases. Trimming took off 3 bases at V and 7 bases at J, with 16 bases between the two ends. The CDR3 extends over 14 amino acids. From germline, CDR1 is MNHEY and CDR2 SMNVEV (reference sequence). The CDR3 DNA sequence: TGTGCCAGCAGTTTCGGCAGGGCGGGATGGGAGCAGTACTTC. This encodes CASSFGRAGWEQYF.

The genes are TRBV7-8 and TRBJ2-2; D might be TRBD2 (6 bases). The CDR3 covers 17 residues. Trimming left V 5 bases short and J 5 bases short, with 21 bases between. Germline-derived CDR1 and CDR2 are SGHVS and FQNEAQ. The DNA of the CDR3 is TGTGCCAGCAGCCTACAACCGGGACTGCCAGTAACCGGGGAGCTGTTTTTT. Translating gives CASSLQPGLPVTGELFF.

This sequence joins TRBV20-1 and TRBJ2-7; 8 nucleotides line up with TRBD1. In germline, CDR1 is DFQATT, CDR2 SNEGSKA (reference sequence). The V gene end was trimmed by 2 bases and the J gene end by 3 bases; junction bases not matched to a gene: 3. This CDR3 comprises 13 residues. CDR3 protein: CSARSGTGYEQYF. Here the CDR3 DNA reads TGCAGTGCTAGATCGGGGACAGGCTACGAGCAGTACTTC.

In this sample, this clonotype turned up once. The gene calls are TRBV10-1 and TRBJ2-1, with D possibly matching TRBD1 (5 bases). Germline lookup yields CDR1 WNHNN and CDR2 SYGVQD (reference sequence). Trimming removed 3 bases at V and 10 bases at J, with 28 bases between. The length of the CDR3 is 18 residues. The CDR3, as DNA: TGCGCCAGCAGTGAACTGGGGCGGCAACAAGCCCCCCCGGTCGAGCAGTTCTTC. This translates into CASSELGRQQAPPVEQFF.

The rearrangement joins TRBV2 to TRBJ1-5; D remains ambiguous. The germline V and J ends were trimmed by 4 bases and 0 bases, with 7 bases remaining between them. This CDR3 region has 14 residues. Germline V lookup: CDR1 SNHLY, CDR2 FYNNEI. CDR3 in DNA: TGTGCCAGCAGTGTGGGCGATAGCAATCAGCCCCAGCATTTT. Translation: CASSVGDSNQPQHF. The full variable domain, with the rest looked up from reference TRBV2 and TRBJ1-5, is EPEVTQTPSHQVTQMGQEVILRCVPISNHLYFYWYRQILGQKVEFLVSFYNNEISEKSEIFDDQFSVERPDGSNFTLKIRSTKLEDSAMYFCASSVGDSNQPQHFGDGTRLSIL.

This chain connects TRBV7-9 to TRBJ1-1; TRBD1 matches at 7 bases. V was clipped by 1 base and J by 0 bases; unmatched bases: 2. The CDR3 totals 15 residues. Germline CDR1 and CDR2: SEHNR and FQNEAQ (reference sequence). The CDR3 region is CASSLDQGVNTEAFF. CDR3 DNA sequence: TGTGCCAGCAGCTTAGACCAGGGGGTGAACACTGAAGCTTTCTTT.

This chain links TRBV20-1 with TRBJ2-5; D perhaps matches TRBD2 (6 bases). This CDR3 is 15 amino acids long. CDR1 is DFQATT and CDR2 is SNEGSKA in the germline V gene (reference sequence). V was shortened by 0 bases and J by 5 bases, with 16 bases between the two germline ends. The DNA of the CDR3 is TGCAGTGCTAGAGATCTGGGGGGTTTAGAGGAGACCCAGTACTTC. This encodes CSARDLGGLEETQYF.

On this clonotype: One junction end does not reproduce the germline sequence, and a read error may be involved. The rearrangement uses TRBV29-1 and TRBJ2-5; D gene ambiguous. CDR3 length: 11 amino acids. The V gene's germline CDR1 is SQVTM and CDR2 ANQGSEA. The CDR3 spells CSAEQRETQYF. The CDR3 nucleotides are TGCAGCGCTGAACAGAGGGAGACCCAGTACTTC.

The chain uses TRBV28 and TRBJ1-2, with a weak D call TRBD1 (5 bases). The CDR3 is made up of 13 amino acids. Germline values: CDR1 MDHEN, CDR2 SYDVKM. Trimming took 2 bases from V and 4 from J, leaving 8 bases between them. CDR3 amino acids: CASSLSQGYGYTF. In nucleotides, the CDR3 is TGTGCCAGCAGTTTAAGCCAGGGCTATGGCTACACCTTC.

This clonotype was counted many times. The chain joins TRBV25-1 to TRBJ1-1; tentatively, D is TRBD1 (5 bases). The CDR3 length is 13 residues. CDR1 is MGHDK and CDR2 is SYGVNS in the germline V gene. Trimming pared 6 bases from V and 1 base from J, leaving 9 bases between. In DNA form, the CDR3 reads TGTGCCAGCAGGGGACGGCCGAACACTGAAGCTTTCTTT. Translation gives CASRGRPNTEAFF.

The sample holds many counts of this clonotype. The chain couples TRBV28 to TRBJ1-2; 9 bases line up with TRBD1. The junction had 12 bases not matched to a gene; V was cut back by 3 bases and J by 4 bases. CDR1 is MDHEN and CDR2 is SYDVKM in the germline V gene. This CDR3 region has 17 residues. The CDR3 is CASSLTGGTGFIYGYTF. The CDR3 DNA is TGTGCCAGCAGTTTGACTGGCGGGACAGGGTTTATCTATGGCTACACCTTC.

The rearrangement joins TRBV5-1 to TRBJ1-1; D perhaps matches TRBD1 (6 bases). Germline V gene sequence: CDR1 SGHRS, CDR2 YFSETQ. Trimming took 4 bases from V and 1 from J, leaving 17 bases between them. This CDR3 has 16 residues. As DNA, the CDR3 is TGCGCCAGCAGCCTGAGTTGGACAGTTCGGAACACTGAAGCTTTCTTT. This translates into CASSLSWTVRNTEAFF.

This sequence joins TRBV20-1 and TRBJ2-5; 7 positions match TRBD2. V lost 0 bases to trimming and J lost 4 bases; unmatched junction nucleotides: 5. Germline CDR1 is DFQATT and CDR2 is SNEGSKA (reference sequence). The CDR3 is made up of 14 amino acids. Here the CDR3 reads CSARDAGVRETQYF. The CDR3 DNA sequence: TGCAGTGCTAGAGATGCGGGGGTGAGAGAGACCCAGTACTTC.

This clonotype has just a few counts. The gene calls are TRBV18 and TRBJ2-1; no firm D call. The CDR3 contains 13 residues. V lost 2 bases, J lost 4 bases, and 6 bases lay in between. The germline V gene has CDR1 KGHSH and CDR2 LQKENI. The CDR3 sequence: CASSPEEYNEQFF. CDR3 coding DNA: TGTGCCAGCTCACCAGAGGAGTACAATGAGCAGTTCTTC.

This clonotype was detected only a few times. The V and J genes are TRBV5-4 and TRBJ2-1; D unresolved. Germline CDR1 is SGHNT and CDR2 is YYREEE (reference sequence). Trimming took off 0 bases at V and 4 bases at J, with 14 bases between the two ends. The CDR3 has 16 residues. The CDR3 DNA follows: TGTGCCAGCAGCTTGGTAGGACGCACCCCTTACAATGAGCAGTTCTTC. This codes for CASSLVGRTPYNEQFF.

This chain uses TRBV5-1 with TRBJ2-3, with 11 bases aligning to TRBD2. The V segment lost 3 bases and the J segment 2 bases; nucleotides outside the gene matches: 8. Looked up from germline, CDR1 is SGHRS and CDR2 is YFSETQ. There are 17 residues in the CDR3. The CDR3 DNA is TGCGCCAGCAGCTCGAGACTAGCGGGGACCTACACAGATACGCAGTATTTT. Its protein is CASSSRLAGTYTDTQYF.

This clonotype has only a few counts. This chain joins TRBV5-1 and TRBJ2-3, with 15 bases matching TRBD2. The CDR3 has 16 amino acids. Trimming took 7 bases from V and 0 from J; bases not matched to a gene: 3. Germline V lookup: CDR1 SGHRS, CDR2 YFSETQ. The CDR3 here is CASGLAGGPSTDTQYF. The CDR3, as DNA: TGCGCCAGCGGACTAGCGGGAGGGCCTAGCACAGATACGCAGTATTTT.

The V and J genes are TRBV28 and TRBJ2-7; a weak D match, TRBD2 (6 bases). This CDR3 contains 15 residues. The germline V and J ends were trimmed by 3 bases and 3 bases, with 15 bases remaining between them. Germline V gene data show CDR1 as MDHEN and CDR2 as SYDVKM. In DNA form, the CDR3 reads TGTGCCAGCAGTTTCTCGGGCACAGCGGGCTACGAGCAGTACTTC. This gives the protein CASSFSGTAGYEQYF.

This clonotype was recorded many times. V is TRBV7-2 and J is TRBJ1-5; D may be TRBD1 (5 bases). CDR3 length: 12 residues. The V and J ends lost 5 bases and 9 bases respectively, with 11 bases between them. Germline CDR1 SGHTA, CDR2 FQGNSA. CDR3 DNA: TGTGCCAGCAGCCACCCTAGGGGGCCCCAGCATTTT. Its translation is CASSHPRGPQHF.

Ten or more counts support this clonotype. The V gene is TRBV6-1, the J gene TRBJ2-2, with 9 bases aligning to TRBD2. The V gene's germline CDR1 is MNHNS and CDR2 SASEGT. The J segment lost 1 base and the V segment lost 3 bases, leaving 9 bases of the junction unmatched. The length of the CDR3 is 18 residues. CDR3: CASSDPFAGGLNTGELFF. Written as DNA, the CDR3 is TGTGCCAGCAGTGATCCTTTCGCGGGGGGGTTGAACACCGGGGAGCTGTTTTTT.

V gene TRBV28 combines with J gene TRBJ2-1, with TRBD1 as a possible D gene (5 bases). The CDR3 loop spans 13 amino acids. V was clipped by 4 bases and J by 3 bases, with 7 bases between them. In germline, CDR1 is MDHEN, CDR2 SYDVKM. CDR3 nucleotides: TGTGCCAGCAGTTCGGACAACTACAATGAGCAGTTCTTC. Translating it yields CASSSDNYNEQFF.